Each of the 27 T cell receptor beta chains below was sequenced from the same sample in a study of blood T cell repertoires in COVID-19. Measured with immunoSEQ multiplex PCR; TCRdb has only the in-frame clones, and not every one. Of approximately 240,000 clones listed, over 75% are singletons. The specimen sequenced was peripheral blood. All receptors come from a woman between 40 and 55 years old who had recovered from COVID-19.

J is TRBJ2-7 and V is TRBV2, with no clear D. Trimming shortened V by 0 bases and J by 1 base, and 10 bases separated the two germline ends. There are 15 residues in the CDR3. The V gene's germline CDR1 is SNHLY and CDR2 FYNNEI. The CDR3, as DNA: TGTGCCAGCAGTGAAGCTCCAGGTTTTTCCTACGAGCAGTACTTC. Amino acids: CASSEAPGFSYEQYF.

The rearrangement uses TRBV19 and TRBJ1-2; TRBD1 matches 11 bases. The CDR3 has 13 amino acids. With 8 bases clipped from V and 4 bases from J, the junction kept 3 bases outside the gene matches. Germline lookup yields CDR1 LNHDA and CDR2 SQIVND (reference sequence). CDR3 amino acids: CASGQGASYGYTF. The CDR3 DNA reads as TGTGCCAGTGGACAGGGGGCATCCTATGGCTACACCTTC. The full variable domain, with the rest looked up from reference TRBV19 and TRBJ1-2, is DGGITQSPKYLFRKEGQNVTLSCEQNLNHDAMYWYRQDPGQGLRLIYYSQIVNDFQKGDIAEGYSVSREKKESFPLTVTSAQKNPTAFYLCASGQGASYGYTFGSGTRLTVV.

The CDR3 DNA reads as TGCAGCGCCCTAGGGGACAGGCGAAACGAGCAGTACTTC. This encodes CSALGDRRNEQYF. The chain joins TRBV29-1 to TRBJ2-7; 8 bases agree with TRBD1. Germline CDR1 reads SQVTM; CDR2 reads ANQGSEA. J gave up 5 bases and V 7 bases, and 10 bases lay outside the gene matches. This CDR3 is 13 amino acids long.

This chain joins TRBV5-6 and TRBJ2-7; D is undetermined. V lost 5 bases and J lost 2, with 8 bases in between. The CDR3 covers 12 residues. Germline CDR1 is SGHDT and CDR2 is YYEEEE. CDR3: CASSSRTYEQYF. The DNA for the CDR3 is TGTGCCAGCAGTTCGAGAACCTACGAGCAGTACTTC.

The chain carries TRBV29-1 and TRBJ1-2; no reliable D call. Germline V gene lookup returns CDR1 SQVTM and CDR2 ANQGSEA. The V end lost 0 bases, the J end lost 3 bases, and 11 bases lay between the germline ends. The CDR3 runs to 14 residues. CDR3 residues: CSVEDREAYYGYTF. The CDR3 bases are TGCAGCGTTGAAGATCGGGAGGCTTACTATGGCTACACCTTC.

This clone was picked up a small number of times. The chain combines TRBV5-1 with TRBJ1-1, with 7 bases identical to TRBD1. With 0 bases clipped from V and 4 bases from J, the junction kept 12 bases outside the gene matches. The CDR3 totals 17 residues. Germline V lookup: CDR1 SGHRS, CDR2 YFSETQ. The CDR3 loop is CASSLEYGGSGGTEAFF. The CDR3 DNA follows: TGCGCCAGCAGCTTGGAGTATGGCGGCTCAGGGGGCACTGAAGCTTTCTTT. Supplemented by reference TRBV5-1 and TRBJ1-1, the full variable domain reads KAGVTQTPRYLIKTRGQQVTLSCSPISGHRSVSWYQQTPGQGLQFLFEYFSETQRNKGNFPGRFSGRQFSNSRSEMNVSTLELGDSALYLCASSLEYGGSGGTEAFFGQGTRLTVV.

The chain uses TRBV10-3 and TRBJ2-7; maybe TRBD1 (6 bases). V lost 5 bases to trimming and J lost 0 bases, with 8 bases between them. Germline CDR1 ENHRY, CDR2 SYGVKD. CDR3 length: 13 amino acids. The CDR3 nucleotides read TGTGCCATCAGTCTGGACAGCTCCTACGAGCAGTACTTC. Translation: CAISLDSSYEQYF.

V is TRBV10-3 and J is TRBJ1-4; possibly TRBD1 for D (5 bases). The CDR3 has 14 residues. CDR1 and CDR2 from the germline V gene are ENHRY and SYGVKD. V lost 4 bases and J 4 bases, leaving 10 bases between the germline ends. CDR3 sequence: CAISVRGGNEKLFF. CDR3 nucleotide sequence: TGTGCCATCAGTGTCCGGGGGGGTAATGAAAAACTGTTTTTT.

This CDR3 reads CASSLETSGSDTQYF. The CDR3 coding sequence is TGTGCCAGCAGTTTGGAGACTAGCGGTTCAGATACGCAGTATTTT. The gene calls are TRBV28 and TRBJ2-3; 9 bases align to TRBD2. J gave up 4 bases and V 3 bases, and 5 bases lay outside the gene matches. Germline lookup yields CDR1 MDHEN and CDR2 SYDVKM. This CDR3 region has 15 residues.

This clone was observed a few times. The genes are TRBV5-6 and TRBJ1-2; D is unresolved. The germline gives CDR1 SGHDT, CDR2 YYEEEE. The length of the CDR3 is 12 residues. V lost 3 bases, J lost 6 bases, and 9 bases lay in between. DNA of the CDR3: TGTGCCAGCAGCTCCTACAGAGATGGCTACACCTTC. It encodes CASSSYRDGYTF.

The chain uses TRBV2 and TRBJ2-1; 8 nucleotides line up with TRBD1. Germline V gene sequence: CDR1 SNHLY, CDR2 FYNNEI. The V segment lost 7 bases and the J segment 4 bases; nucleotides outside the gene matches: 12. The CDR3 loop spans 16 amino acids. CDR3 region: CASTLPGTGQYNEQFF. CDR3 bases: TGTGCCAGCACCTTACCTGGGACAGGACAATACAATGAGCAGTTCTTC.

This chain uses TRBV10-3 with TRBJ2-7; weak D call: TRBD2 (5 bases). Germline V CDR1 and CDR2: ENHRY, SYGVKD. CDR3 length: 14 residues. V was pared by 2 bases and J by 4 bases, with 12 bases between. The CDR3 DNA reads as TGTGCCATCAGTGAGACCGCGGGTAGGTACGAGCAGTACTTC. Protein: CAISETAGRYEQYF.

This clone was counted a single time. The chain links TRBV19 to TRBJ2-6; TRBD1 matches 9 bases. Germline V gene lookup returns CDR1 LNHDA and CDR2 SQIVND (reference sequence). This CDR3 has 17 residues. J lost 0 bases, V lost 9 bases, and 9 bases had no gene match. This CDR3 reads CASHRTGASSGANVLTF. The DNA for the CDR3 is TGTGCCAGCCACCGGACAGGGGCGAGCTCTGGGGCCAACGTCCTGACTTTC.

The chain combines TRBV11-1 with TRBJ2-7; the match to TRBD1 covers 7 bases. The germline gives CDR1 SGHAT, CDR2 FQDESV (reference sequence). J was trimmed by 4 bases and V by 2 bases; bases with no gene match: 11. The CDR3 loop spans 16 amino acids. The CDR3 DNA is TGTGCCAGCAGCTTAACCCGAAGGGACAGCCCTTACGAGCAGTACTTC. It specifies CASSLTRRDSPYEQYF.

The V call is TRBV15, the J call TRBJ2-2, with TRBD2 matching 7 bases. The CDR3 covers 18 residues. Germline assignment: CDR1 LNHNV and CDR2 YYDKDF (reference sequence). Trimming took 4 bases from V and 3 from J; bases not matched to a gene: 14. CDR3 protein: CATSTRRGYEVDTGELFF. CDR3 coding DNA: TGTGCCACCAGCACTCGGCGGGGGTACGAGGTGGACACCGGGGAGCTGTTTTTT.

The rearrangement joins TRBV5-8 to TRBJ1-5, with 8 bases identical to TRBD1. The CDR3 contains 16 residues. Germline CDR1 reads SGHTS; CDR2 reads YDEGEE. V lost 4 bases and J lost 7; bases outside the gene matches: 13. CDR3 sequence: CASSPRETGALQPQHF. The DNA of the CDR3 is TGTGCCAGCAGCCCGAGGGAGACAGGGGCTTTGCAGCCCCAGCATTTT.

The V gene is TRBV9, the J gene TRBJ2-2; 9 bases align to TRBD2. Germline assignment: CDR1 SGDLS and CDR2 YYNGEE. V lost 2 bases, J lost 1 base, and 3 bases stayed unmatched. CDR3 length: 16 amino acids. CDR3 residues: CASSVQAGGNTGELFF. For the CDR3, the DNA is TGTGCCAGCAGCGTCCAAGCGGGGGGGAACACCGGGGAGCTGTTTTTT. The variable domain in full, with the rest retrieved from reference TRBV9 and TRBJ2-2, is DSGVTQTPKHLITATGQRVTLRCSPRSGDLSVYWYQQSLDQGLQFLIQYYNGEERAKGNILERFSAQQFPDLHSELNLSSLELGDSALYFCASSVQAGGNTGELFFGEGSRLTVL.

This clone showed up just a few times. The chain couples TRBV3-1 (or the pseudogene TRBV3-2) to TRBJ1-5, with a possible D match to TRBD1 (6 bases). V shed 3 bases and J shed 4 bases, with 7 bases lying between them. Germline V gene data show CDR1 as LGHDT and CDR2 as YNNKEL (reference sequence). CDR3 size: 13 residues. CDR3 region: CASSQGANQPQHF. The CDR3 bases are TGTGCCAGCAGCCAGGGGGCTAATCAGCCCCAGCATTTT.

This clone was detected a few times. This chain links TRBV5-6 with TRBJ1-3; D not certain. V was trimmed by 6 bases and J by 0 bases, leaving 10 bases between them. CDR3 length: 14 residues. The germline CDR1 and CDR2 sequences are SGHDT and YYEEEE. CDR3 region: CASTRRSSGNTIYF. Here the CDR3 DNA reads TGTGCCAGCACCCGAAGGAGCTCTGGAAACACCATATATTTT.

This clone was picked up a small number of times. This chain uses TRBV2 with TRBJ1-5, with TRBD1 identical over 10 bases. Trimming cost V 5 bases and J 0 bases; bases outside gene matches: 4. Germline V gene sequence: CDR1 SNHLY, CDR2 FYNNEI. The CDR3 consists of 16 residues. CDR3 loop: CASSPGQGPSNQPQHF. The CDR3 DNA reads TGTGCCAGCAGTCCGGGACAGGGGCCTAGCAATCAGCCCCAGCATTTT.

The rearrangement uses TRBV5-1 and TRBJ1-5; 9 bases are shared with TRBD1. The CDR3 length is 15 residues. Germline CDR1 and CDR2: SGHRS and YFSETQ. Trimming cost V 0 bases and J 8 bases; bases outside gene matches: 6. CDR3 sequence reads: CASSLAGQGIEPQHF. In DNA, the CDR3 is TGCGCCAGCAGCTTGGCCGGACAGGGGATAGAGCCCCAGCATTTT.

This chain joins TRBV6-5 and TRBJ1-2; 7 nucleotides align to TRBD1. Germline CDR1 is MNHEY and CDR2 is SVGAGI. There are 13 residues in the CDR3. V dropped 6 bases and J dropped 13; count of bases not matched to a gene: 14. As DNA, the CDR3 is TGTGCCAGCAGCGGGAAGGGGGCCCTTCGAGGCACCTTC. Protein sequence: CASSGKGALRGTF.

The chain couples TRBV29-1 to TRBJ1-2, with D possibly matching TRBD1 (5 bases). V lost 4 bases and J lost 4, with 7 bases in between. Germline CDR1 reads SQVTM; CDR2 reads ANQGSEA. CDR3 length: 11 residues. CDR3 coding DNA: TGCAGCGTTGCCGGGGGCTATGGCTACACCTTC. It encodes CSVAGGYGYTF.

The rearrangement uses TRBV24-1 and TRBJ2-7; possible D gene TRBD1, 5 bases. The germline CDR1 and CDR2 sequences are KGHDR and SFDVKD. V was clipped by 7 bases and J by 2 bases, with 14 bases between them. The CDR3 totals 14 residues. Here the CDR3 reads CATSRGQPPYEQYF. The CDR3, as DNA: TGTGCCACCAGCCGTGGACAACCCCCCTACGAGCAGTACTTC.

The genes are TRBV7-2 and TRBJ2-1; TRBD2 matches 11 bases. V dropped 3 bases and J dropped 4; count of bases not matched to a gene: 2. Germline V lookup: CDR1 SGHTA, CDR2 FQGNSA. This CDR3 has 15 residues. The CDR3 spells CASSFSGGVYNEQFF. The CDR3 bases are TGTGCCAGCAGCTTTAGCGGGGGGGTTTACAATGAGCAGTTCTTC.

The rearrangement joins TRBV4-1 to TRBJ2-3; D might be TRBD2 (5 bases). Germline CDR1 reads MGHRA; CDR2 reads YSYEKL. This CDR3 comprises 17 residues. With 2 bases removed from V and 6 bases from J, the gap between germline ends came to 21 bases. In DNA, the CDR3 is TGCGCCAGCAGCCAAATACTAGTGCTAACAGAATGGGATACGCAGTATTTT. Its protein product is CASSQILVLTEWDTQYF.

This chain links TRBV14 with TRBJ2-1; 9 bases fit TRBD2. CDR3 size: 17 residues. V was clipped by 0 bases and J by 4 bases; unmatched bases: 7. Germline CDR1 and CDR2: SGHDN and FVKESK. The CDR3, as DNA: TGTGCCAGCAGCCAAGATCACGTAGCGGGAGCATACAATGAGCAGTTCTTC. This gives the protein CASSQDHVAGAYNEQFF.